This TCR beta chain was identified during a study of T cell responses to AZD1222 COVID-19 vaccine. Sequencing used immunoSEQ multiplex PCR; TCRdb keeps in-frame clones, though not all of them. The data show about 120,000 clones, almost 95% seen once. This CDR3 is built from 15 residues. Per germline, CDR1 KGHSH and CDR2 LQKENI. V lost 6 bases, J lost 4 bases, and 15 bases lay in between. The receptor was isolated from an adult who received the AZD1222 COVID-19 vaccine. Sample: peripheral blood, taken 28 days after the second AZD1222 dose. This chain uses TRBV18 with TRBJ2-2, with D maybe TRBD1 (6 bases). CDR3 sequence (DNA): TGTGCCAGCTCGCCAGGGGATCGCGGCACCGGGGAGCTGTTTTTT. This codes for CASSPGDRGTGELFF.